The 25 T cell receptor beta chains reported below all come from one sample, sequenced in a study of control samples from healthy donors and cancer patients. Using immunoSEQ multiplex PCR, the repertoire was profiled, and TCRdb retains in-frame clones only, with some absent. The table lists 150,000 or so clones, under 95% of them singletons. The sample comprised blood. The source of these receptors is a man aged 18 to 29 in good health.

The chain carries TRBV7-2 and TRBJ2-7, with a weak D call TRBD1 (7 bases). Per germline, CDR1 SGHTA and CDR2 FQGNSA. Trimming stripped 0 bases from V and 0 bases from J, with 12 bases between. The CDR3 loop spans 16 amino acids. In DNA, the CDR3 is TGTGCCAGCAGCTTAGCTGCGGGACAGAGCTCCTACGAGCAGTACTTC. Its translation is CASSLAAGQSSYEQYF.

The chain has TRBV5-1 and TRBJ1-1; 7 nucleotides match TRBD1. Germline V CDR1 and CDR2: SGHRS, YFSETQ. CDR3 length: 12 amino acids. Trimming cost V 7 bases and J 5 bases; bases outside gene matches: 5. The CDR3 DNA follows: TGCGCCAGCGGACGGGACAGAACTGAAGCTTTCTTT. The encoded protein is CASGRDRTEAFF.

This clone was seen just once. J is TRBJ2-3 and V is TRBV3-1 (or the pseudogene TRBV3-2); D unresolved. This CDR3 has 13 residues. Trimming took off 2 bases at V and 2 bases at J, with 5 bases between the two ends. CDR1 is LGHDT and CDR2 is YNNKEL in the germline V gene (reference sequence). The CDR3 sequence: CASSQQTTDTQYF. In DNA form, the CDR3 reads TGTGCCAGCAGCCAACAAACCACAGATACGCAGTATTTT.

The CDR3 spells CASSQEGAWVRISPLHF. In DNA, the CDR3 is TGTGCCAGCAGCCAGGAGGGGGCGTGGGTCCGCATTTCACCCCTCCACTTT. This chain uses TRBV3-1 (or the pseudogene TRBV3-2) with TRBJ1-6, with 7 bases that match TRBD1. V shed 3 bases, J shed 9 bases, and the junction held 14 bases outside the gene matches. The CDR3 loop spans 17 amino acids. Germline CDR1 is LGHDT and CDR2 is YNNKEL (reference sequence).

The table lists this clone with a count of one. V usage is TRBV9 and J usage is TRBJ1-3; D possibly corresponds to TRBD1 (6 bases). Germline assignment: CDR1 SGDLS and CDR2 YYNGEE. The CDR3 loop spans 14 amino acids. V was clipped by 3 bases and J by 0 bases, with 7 bases between them. CDR3 nucleotide sequence: TGTGCCAGCAGCGGGACAGCCTCTGGAAACACCATATATTTT. Amino acid sequence: CASSGTASGNTIYF.

The rearrangement links TRBV18 to TRBJ1-5; D not resolved. V lost 2 bases and J lost 0, with 5 bases in between. This CDR3 spans 14 amino acids. CDR1 is KGHSH, CDR2 LQKENI, per germline. The CDR3 is CASSPEYSNQPQHF. The CDR3, as DNA: TGTGCCAGCTCACCAGAGTATAGCAATCAGCCCCAGCATTTT. The full variable domain, completed using reference TRBV18 and TRBJ1-5, is NAGVMQNPRHLVRRRGQEARLRCSPMKGHSHVYWYRQLPEEGLKFMVYLQKENIIDESGMPKERFSAEFPKEGPSILRIQQVVRGDSAAYFCASSPEYSNQPQHFGDGTRLSIL.

The J gene is TRBJ1-2, the V gene TRBV6-5, with unresolved D. V gave up 8 bases and J gave up 1 base, with 8 bases separating them. Germline lookup yields CDR1 MNHEY and CDR2 SVGAGI. CDR3 length equals 12 residues. The CDR3 loop is CASREVNYGYTF. The CDR3 DNA sequence: TGTGCCAGCCGGGAGGTTAACTATGGCTACACCTTC.

This clone was detected only once. The chain carries TRBV12-5 and TRBJ1-6; 9 nucleotides line up with TRBD1. The trim removed 2 bases at V and 8 bases at J, leaving 7 bases unmatched. The germline V gene encodes CDR1 LGHNT and CDR2 FRNRAP. The CDR3 runs to 16 residues. CDR3 residues: CASGLRRDRVHSPLHF. The CDR3 DNA is TGTGCTAGTGGTTTGCGCCGGGACAGGGTGCATTCACCCCTCCACTTT.

The rearrangement links TRBV11-2 to TRBJ2-2; 15 bases map to TRBD2. Germline values: CDR1 SGHAT, CDR2 FQNNGV. This CDR3 contains 17 residues. The J segment lost 4 bases and the V segment lost 5 bases, leaving 5 bases of the junction unmatched. The CDR3, as DNA: TGTGCCAGCAGCCCGGGACTAGCGGGGGGCATCACCGGGGAGCTGTTTTTT. Its protein is CASSPGLAGGITGELFF.

CDR3 DNA: TGTGCCAGTAGTCCCTGGGCCAGGGGCAATGAAAAACTGTTTTTT. Amino acid sequence: CASSPWARGNEKLFF. V gene TRBV19 combines with J gene TRBJ1-4; tentative D call: TRBD1 (6 bases). The ends were cut back, 5 bases at V and 5 bases at J, with 15 bases in the middle. The CDR3 is 15 residues long. Germline lookup yields CDR1 LNHDA and CDR2 SQIVND (reference sequence).

This chain connects TRBV11-2 to TRBJ2-1; 11 bases match TRBD1. The germline V gene encodes CDR1 SGHAT and CDR2 FQNNGV. V gave up 5 bases and J gave up 8 bases; unmatched junction bases: 8. The CDR3 runs to 15 residues. The CDR3 reads CASSPGTGGFDEQFF. The CDR3 DNA sequence: TGTGCCAGCAGCCCCGGGACAGGGGGTTTCGATGAGCAGTTCTTC.

The genes are TRBV5-6 and TRBJ2-7; 9 nucleotides match TRBD1. Unmatched junction bases numbered 5, after V lost 4 bases and J lost 0 bases. From germline, CDR1 is SGHDT and CDR2 YYEEEE. The CDR3 is 15 amino acids. CDR3 bases: TGTGCCAGCAGCGGACAGGGGCGCCTCTCCTACGAGCAGTACTTC. It codes for CASSGQGRLSYEQYF.

V and J are TRBV3-1 (or the pseudogene TRBV3-2) and TRBJ2-3; 12 bases agree with TRBD2. CDR1 is LGHDT, CDR2 YNNKEL, per germline (reference sequence). With 0 bases clipped from V and 5 bases from J, the junction kept 6 bases outside the gene matches. CDR3 length equals 17 residues. As DNA, the CDR3 is TGTGCCAGCAGCCAAGATTTACTAGCGGGGGGTAGAGATACGCAGTATTTT. This codes for CASSQDLLAGGRDTQYF.

J is TRBJ1-3 and V is TRBV3-1 (or the pseudogene TRBV3-2); a possible D gene is TRBD1 (6 bases). This CDR3 has 16 amino acids. Germline V gene lookup returns CDR1 LGHDT and CDR2 YNNKEL (reference sequence). Trimming shortened V by 3 bases and J by 4 bases, and 16 bases separated the two germline ends. The CDR3 spells CASSQTFQGPGNTIYF. The CDR3 bases are TGTGCCAGCAGCCAGACATTTCAGGGGCCCGGAAACACCATATATTTT.

This chain links TRBV4-1 with TRBJ1-1, with D unresolved. The CDR3 length is 13 residues. V shed 3 bases and J shed 0 bases, with 5 bases lying between them. Germline V CDR1 and CDR2: MGHRA, YSYEKL. CDR3 amino acids: CASSHKVNTEAFF. CDR3 bases: TGCGCCAGCAGCCACAAGGTGAACACTGAAGCTTTCTTT.

The chain links TRBV6-5 to TRBJ1-1; TRBD1 aligns across 10 bases. The length of the CDR3 is 15 residues. CDR1 and CDR2 (germline): MNHEY, SVGAGI. V lost 0 bases, J lost 10 bases, and 8 bases stayed unmatched. The CDR3 here is CASSYSWTGGERAFF. CDR3 coding DNA: TGTGCCAGCAGTTACTCTTGGACAGGGGGAGAGAGAGCTTTCTTT.

This clone was seen a single time. The chain combines TRBV3-1 (or the pseudogene TRBV3-2) with TRBJ2-1, with TRBD2 matching 7 bases. The CDR3 consists of 16 residues. After removal of 5 bases from V and 6 bases from J, the junction contained 13 bases not matched to a gene. CDR1 LGHDT and CDR2 YNNKEL come from the germline V gene (reference sequence). The CDR3: CASSAGVPSGGNEQFF. In nucleotides, the CDR3 is TGTGCCAGCAGCGCTGGGGTACCTAGCGGAGGCAATGAGCAGTTCTTC.

The chain has TRBV2 and TRBJ1-1; D is uncertain. CDR3 size: 13 residues. Trimming cost V 7 bases and J 4 bases, with 13 bases left between them. Per the germline V gene, CDR1 is SNHLY and CDR2 is FYNNEI. CDR3 bases: TGTGCCAGCATGTCGGAGGGCCCCACTGAAGCTTTCTTT. Residues: CASMSEGPTEAFF.

This chain's CDR3 is CASRAGTSSYNSPLHF. CDR3 coding DNA: TGTGCCAGCAGGGCCGGGACCAGCTCCTATAATTCACCCCTCCACTTT. The chain couples TRBV7-9 to TRBJ1-6; possibly TRBD1 for D (5 bases). CDR1 is SEHNR, CDR2 FQNEAQ, per germline (reference sequence). This CDR3 has 16 amino acids. The germline V and J ends were trimmed by 6 bases and 0 bases, with 12 bases remaining between them.

The rearrangement links TRBV4-1 to TRBJ1-4, with 7 positions matching TRBD1. The CDR3 runs 15 residues. The junction had 7 bases not matched to a gene; V was cut back by 4 bases and J by 5 bases. CDR1 is MGHRA and CDR2 is YSYEKL in the germline V gene. The CDR3 reads CASSPTTGVNEKLFF. The DNA of the CDR3 is TGCGCCAGCAGCCCCACCACAGGGGTAAATGAAAAACTGTTTTTT.

V usage is TRBV5-1 and J usage is TRBJ1-4; TRBD1 might be the D (5 bases). CDR1 is SGHRS and CDR2 is YFSETQ in the germline V gene. This CDR3 is 14 amino acids long. With 5 bases removed from V and 2 bases from J, the gap between germline ends came to 10 bases. The CDR3 protein is CASRADSTNEKLFF. In nucleotides, the CDR3 is TGCGCCAGCAGGGCCGACAGTACTAATGAAAAACTGTTTTTT. Variable domain in full (rest from reference TRBV5-1 and TRBJ1-4): KAGVTQTPRYLIKTRGQQVTLSCSPISGHRSVSWYQQTPGQGLQFLFEYFSETQRNKGNFPGRFSGRQFSNSRSEMNVSTLELGDSALYLCASRADSTNEKLFFGSGTQLSVL.

V gene TRBV18 combines with J gene TRBJ2-5; 7 positions agree with TRBD2. CDR3 size: 14 residues. Germline CDR1 KGHSH, CDR2 LQKENI. Trimming took 1 base from V and 4 from J; bases not matched to a gene: 3. CDR3 loop: CASSPQREGETQYF. CDR3 nucleotide sequence: TGTGCCAGCTCACCACAGAGGGAGGGAGAGACCCAGTACTTC.

V usage is TRBV27 and J usage is TRBJ2-7, with a tentative D call TRBD1 (5 bases). CDR1 is MNHEY, CDR2 SMNVEV, per germline (reference sequence). CDR3 length equals 15 residues. V was trimmed by 5 bases and J by 3 bases, leaving 17 bases between them. The CDR3 region is CASSHALQAIYEQYF. In DNA, the CDR3 is TGTGCCAGCAGTCATGCGCTACAGGCGATCTACGAGCAGTACTTC.

The gene calls are TRBV7-2 and TRBJ2-3, with D perhaps TRBD1 or TRBD2 (5 bases each). The germline gives CDR1 SGHTA, CDR2 FQGNSA. This CDR3 comprises 13 residues. V lost 1 base and J lost 6, with 8 bases in between. The CDR3 nucleotides read TGTGCCAGCAGCTTAGGAGGGACGGATACGCAGTATTTT. This sequence encodes CASSLGGTDTQYF.

The chain is built from TRBV6-5 and TRBJ2-7; no reliable D call. CDR1 and CDR2 from the germline V gene are MNHEY and SVGAGI. Trimming shortened V by 6 bases and J by 0 bases, and 9 bases separated the two germline ends. The CDR3 runs to 13 residues. This CDR3 is CASSGDTSYEQYF. The CDR3 DNA is TGTGCCAGCAGCGGCGACACCTCCTACGAGCAGTACTTC.